This TCR beta chain is from a study of cytomegalovirus exposure and HLA in healthy donors. Study conclusions and caveats: In a later analysis, common viral pathogens appeared linked to several of the most significant clusters.

The CDR3 is 10 residues long, counting both termini. Turning to this clone: Its antigen remains unidentified. The conserved phenylalanine or tryptophan is not found at the CDR3 terminus, so this likely reflects a read error. The DNA is left out, because the CDR3 cannot be placed on it with certainty; the CDR3 is given as TCRdb lists it.

The PCR used 60 Vbeta and 13 Jbeta primers. Produced via immunoSEQ multiplex PCR; TCRdb's table is partial and in-frame only. The profile shows fewer than 200,000 clones, 79% of them singletons. Sequencing was carried out using PBMCs. The clonotype comes from a middle-aged man in good health and CMV-seronegative. The chain uses TRBV23-1 and TRBJ1-2; the table gives TRBD1 as D, unverified against the DNA. TRBV23-1 is noted as an ORF with a role that remains uncertain. CDR3 residues: CASRPPGQTT.